This TCR beta chain was recovered during a study of shared clonotypes between healthy human individuals. Only in-frame clones appear in the TCRdb table, and some are missing; sequencing was by immunoSEQ multiplex PCR. This sample has roughly 530,000 clones; 90% to 96% occur once, and the top ten carry approximately 0.06%. V gave up 6 bases and J gave up 3 bases; unmatched junction bases: 4. This CDR3 is built from 15 residues. CDR1 WSHSY and CDR2 SAAADI come from the germline V gene. The sequenced material came from naive CD4+ T cells sorted from blood. Subset of the sample: CD45RA+ positively selected. The V gene is TRBV10-2, the J gene TRBJ2-7, with 14 bases aligning to TRBD2. The source is a woman aged 25 to 39 in good health. The CDR3 region has the DNA TGCGCCAGCAGGGAGACTAGCGGGAGGGTCTACGAGCAGTACTTC. Amino acid sequence: CASRETSGRVYEQYF.